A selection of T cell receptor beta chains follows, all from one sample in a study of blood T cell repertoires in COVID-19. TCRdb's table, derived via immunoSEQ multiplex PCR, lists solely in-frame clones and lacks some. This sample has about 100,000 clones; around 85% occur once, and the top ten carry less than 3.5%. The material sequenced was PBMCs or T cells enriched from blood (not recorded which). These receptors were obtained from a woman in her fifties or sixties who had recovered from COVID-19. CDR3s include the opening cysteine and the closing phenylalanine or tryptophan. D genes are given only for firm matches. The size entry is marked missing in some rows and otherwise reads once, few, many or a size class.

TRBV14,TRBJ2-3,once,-,TGTGCCAGCAGCCTGGGCCACCAGGCAGATACGCAGTATTTT,CASSLGHQADTQYF
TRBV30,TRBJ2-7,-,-,TGTGCCGGAAATGGGCACAGGGGGGGGGAGCAGTACTTC,CAGNGHRGGEQYF
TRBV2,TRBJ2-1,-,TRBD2,TGTGCCAGCAGTGTGCAAGCGGGAGTCGCCCATGAGCAGTTCTTC,CASSVQAGVAHEQFF
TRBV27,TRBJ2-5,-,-,TGTGCCAGCAGTATCGGGATCCAAGAGACCCAGTACTTC,CASSIGIQETQYF
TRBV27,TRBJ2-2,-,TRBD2,TGTGCCAGCAGTCAAGGACTAGCGGGGTTCGTATGGGAGCTGTTTTTT,CASSQGLAGFVWELFF
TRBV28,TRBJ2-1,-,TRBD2,TGTGCCAGCAGTTTGGGTGGCGGGAGTCGTAATGAGCAGTTCTTC,CASSLGGGSRNEQFF
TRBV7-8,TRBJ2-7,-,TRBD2,TGTGCCAGCAGCCTGCTGCTAGCGGGAGGGAGCGAGCAGTACTTC,CASSLLLAGGSEQYF
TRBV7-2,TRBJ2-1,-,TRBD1,TGTGCCAGCAGCTTCCGGGACAGGGTGGCTGAGCAGTTCTTC,CASSFRDRVAEQFF
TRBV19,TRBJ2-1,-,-,TGTGCCACCCTTAGCGGTTACAATGAGCAGTTCTTC,CATLSGYNEQFF
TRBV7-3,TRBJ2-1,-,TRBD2,TGTGCCAGCAGCTCACGAGCGGGAGTAGCAAATGAGCAGTTCTTC,CASSSRAGVANEQFF
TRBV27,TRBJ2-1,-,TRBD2,TGTGCCAGCACGCCCCGCGCGGGGACTATCTACAATGAGCAGTTCTTC,CASTPRAGTIYNEQFF
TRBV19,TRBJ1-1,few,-,TGTGCCAGTAGTATCTTTGGGCATATGAACACTGAAGCTTTCTTT,CASSIFGHMNTEAFF
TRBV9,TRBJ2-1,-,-,TGTGCCAGCAGCGTAGTCGGCGGGTATGGTACTGAGCAGTTCTTC,CASSVVGGYGTEQFF
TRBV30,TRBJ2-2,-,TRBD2,TGTGCCGGGTTGACTAGCGGGGGGGTCCATTACACCGGGGAGCTGTTTTTT,CAGLTSGGVHYTGELFF
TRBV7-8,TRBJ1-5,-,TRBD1,TGTGCCAGCAGCTCCCGCACAGGGGTCAATCAGCCCCAGCATTTT,CASSSRTGVNQPQHF
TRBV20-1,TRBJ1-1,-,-,TGCAGTGCGGAAAATCAGGGGTGTGCTTTCTTT,CSAENQGCAFF
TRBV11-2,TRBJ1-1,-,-,TGTGCCAGCAGCTTTATGTGGGCTGACACTGAAGCTTTCTTT,CASSFMWADTEAFF
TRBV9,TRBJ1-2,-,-,TGTGCCAGCAGCTCCGGGACACTCTATGGCTACACCTTC,CASSSGTLYGYTF
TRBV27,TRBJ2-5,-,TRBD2,TGTGCCAGCAGCGGGATGACTAGCGGGGGTTGGGAGACCCAGTACTTC,CASSGMTSGGWETQYF
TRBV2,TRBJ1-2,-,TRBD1,TGTGCCAGCAGTGTCAGGACAGGGGAAGGGGGCTACACCTTC,CASSVRTGEGGYTF
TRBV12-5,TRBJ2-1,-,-,TGTGCTAGTGGTTTCGGAGTCGGCCCAGCCGGTGAGCAGTTCTTC,CASGFGVGPAGEQFF
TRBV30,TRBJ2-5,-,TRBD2,TGTGCCTGGAGTGTGCGGGGGGGCCGGGAGACCCAGTACTTC,CAWSVRGGRETQYF
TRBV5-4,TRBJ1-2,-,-,TGTGCCAGCAGCGACAGTACTAACTATGGCTACACCTTC,CASSDSTNYGYTF
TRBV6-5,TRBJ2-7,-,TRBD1,TGTGCCAGCAGTTTCCACGGGACAGGGAGCAACGAGCAGTACTTC,CASSFHGTGSNEQYF
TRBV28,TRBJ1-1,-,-,TGTGCCAGCAGTTTGGAGGAGAGGAACACTGAAGCTTTCTTT,CASSLEERNTEAFF
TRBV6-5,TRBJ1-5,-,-,TGTGCCAGCAGGGAGACAGGAGTTAGCAATCAGCCCCAGCATTTT,CASRETGVSNQPQHF
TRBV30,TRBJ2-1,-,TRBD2,TGTGCCTGGACTAGCGGGAGGGCCGGTCCTTTCACTGAGCAGTTCTTC,CAWTSGRAGPFTEQFF
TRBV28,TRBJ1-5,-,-,TGTGCCAGCTACCCCCAGACATTGCCAGGCAATCAGCCCCAGCATTTT,CASYPQTLPGNQPQHF
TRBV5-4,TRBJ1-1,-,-,TGTGCCAGCAGCTTGGGGGCGCGGGTCACTGAAGCTTTCTTT,CASSLGARVTEAFF
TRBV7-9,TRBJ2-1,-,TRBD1,TGTGCCAGCAGCTTAGGGGCCGGGACAGGGGGCTCTGCGCCCCTCTTC,CASSLGAGTGGSAPLF
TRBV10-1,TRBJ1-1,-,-,TGCGCCAGCAGTGGAGCAGGGGCGGGTAGAGAAACTGAAGCTTTCTTT,CASSGAGAGRETEAFF
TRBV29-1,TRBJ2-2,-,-,TGCAGCGTTGTGAGAGGCGGGGAGCTGTTTTTT,CSVVRGGELFF
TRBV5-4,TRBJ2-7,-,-,TGTGCCAGCAGCCTGTCCGGACAGACCTACGAGCAGTACTTC,CASSLSGQTYEQYF
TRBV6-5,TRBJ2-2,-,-,TGTGCCAGCAGACTAGACTTCACCGGGGAGCTGTTTTTT,CASRLDFTGELFF
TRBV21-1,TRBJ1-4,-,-,TGTGCCAGCAGTCTATACAAGCGTTCGGAAGAAAAACTGTTTTTT,CASSLYKRSEEKLFF
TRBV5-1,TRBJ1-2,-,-,TGCGCCAGCAGCTTGGGGACCCGGACAGACGGCTACACCTTC,CASSLGTRTDGYTF
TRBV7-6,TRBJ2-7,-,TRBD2,TGTGCCAGCAGCTTTAGCGGGAGTACGCACGAGCAGTACTTC,CASSFSGSTHEQYF
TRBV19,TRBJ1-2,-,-,TGTGCCAGTAGTATAGATTCAAGGACAGCGAGATATGGCTACACCTTC,CASSIDSRTARYGYTF
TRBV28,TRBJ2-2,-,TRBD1,TGTGCCAGCAGTTTAGCATTCAGGGGGCGCCCCGGGGAGCTGTTTTTT,CASSLAFRGRPGELFF
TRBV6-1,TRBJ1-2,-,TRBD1,TGTGCCAGCAGTGACAAAAGGACAGGCCCCACTCATAACTATGGCTACACCTTC,CASSDKRTGPTHNYGYTF
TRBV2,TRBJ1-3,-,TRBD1,TGTGCCAGCAGTTTTGACAGGGGATCTGGAAACACCATATATTTT,CASSFDRGSGNTIYF
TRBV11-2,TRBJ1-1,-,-,TGTGCCAGCAGCTTAAGGGGGACCTATAACACTGAAGCTTTCTTT,CASSLRGTYNTEAFF
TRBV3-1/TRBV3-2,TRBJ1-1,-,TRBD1,TGTGCCAGCAGCCAAGCACAGGGGAGACTTACTGAAGCTTTCTTT,CASSQAQGRLTEAFF
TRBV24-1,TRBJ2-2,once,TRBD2,TGTGCCACCAAGGGACTAGCGGGAGGGCAGGACACCGGGGAGCTGTTTTTT,CATKGLAGGQDTGELFF
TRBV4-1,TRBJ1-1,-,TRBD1,TGCGCCAGCAGCCTCAATAACCCTGAACAGGGGGACGGGAGAGGAGCTTTCTTT,CASSLNNPEQGDGRGAFF
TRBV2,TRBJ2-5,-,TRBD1,TGTGCCAGCAGTGAAGGGGACAGGATCCAAGAGACCCAGTACTTC,CASSEGDRIQETQYF
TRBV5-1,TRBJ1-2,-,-,TGCGCCAGCAGCCGGGATATGTCGGTTGGCTACACCTTC,CASSRDMSVGYTF
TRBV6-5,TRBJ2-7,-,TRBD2,TGTGCCACCCGGGGAGCGGGATCCTACGAGCAGTACTTC,CATRGAGSYEQYF
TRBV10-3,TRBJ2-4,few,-,TGTGCCATCAGTGAGTCAACGGGTAACAAGAACATTCAGTACTTC,CAISESTGNKNIQYF
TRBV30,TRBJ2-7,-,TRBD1,TGTGCCGGAAGCTCGACAGGGGGGTTCGCCGAGCAGTACTTC,CAGSSTGGFAEQYF
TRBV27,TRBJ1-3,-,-,TGTGCCAGCAGTTTGCTTGGGGGGAGCGGAAACACCATATATTTT,CASSLLGGSGNTIYF
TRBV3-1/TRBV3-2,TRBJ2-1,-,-,TGTGCCAGCAGCCAAGCGAGGGGGATCTCCTACAATGAGCAGTTCTTC,CASSQARGISYNEQFF